The present T cell receptor (beta chain) was sequenced within a study of blood T cell repertoires in COVID-19. About the research overall: PBMCs, B-cell-depleted T cells, or T cells were the source of the cDNA or gDNA that made up the material.

Germline loops: CDR1 MDHEN, CDR2 SYDVKM. The CDR3 contains 16 residues. The ends lost 4 bases at V and 2 bases at J; junction bases unmatched: 7. The authors' processing: Reference gene primer amplification in the assay estimated nucleated cell counts. Profiled with immunoSEQ multiplex PCR; TCRdb holds only in-frame clones, not every one. V, J and clone size are those of that table, while D and trimming were read from the DNA. The sample yields roughly 35,000 clones, over 85% seen once. The specimen sequenced was peripheral blood. The chain carries TRBV28 and TRBJ1-5; TRBD1 matches at 8 bases. The sequence derives from a human donor in a cohort sampled during active COVID-19. The CDR3 reads CASSWTGMGGNQPQHF. The CDR3 DNA is TGTGCCAGCAGTTGGACAGGGATGGGGGGCAATCAGCCCCAGCATTTT.